These 12 T cell receptor beta chains originate from one sample sequenced in a study of cytomegalovirus exposure and HLA in healthy donors. 60 Vbeta and 13 Jbeta primers were used in PCR. The assay was immunoSEQ multiplex PCR, and TCRdb's table has in-frame clones only and misses some. The sample contains fewer than 200,000 clones, around 86% of which appear only once. Sequencing used PBMCs. The receptors originated from a man aged 50-60 years in good health and CMV-seronegative.

This chain joins TRBV19 and TRBJ1-1; 9 bases are a match to TRBD1. The CDR3 contains 13 residues. Germline values: CDR1 LNHDA, CDR2 SQIVND (reference sequence). Trimming cost V 1 base and J 10 bases; bases outside gene matches: 4. The CDR3 DNA sequence: TGTGCCAGTAGTATAGCGGGACAGGGATTAGCTTTCTTT. Translated, it gives CASSIAGQGLAFF.

This chain connects TRBV28 to TRBJ2-1; the match to TRBD2 covers 12 bases. With 7 bases clipped from V and 1 base from J, the junction kept 17 bases outside the gene matches. The CDR3 runs 20 residues. Germline V gives CDR1 MDHEN, CDR2 SYDVKM. CDR3 residues: CASIPTPPASGRVSYNEQFF. In DNA form, the CDR3 reads TGTGCCAGCATTCCCACCCCACCGGCTAGCGGGAGGGTGTCCTACAATGAGCAGTTCTTC.

J is TRBJ2-5 and V is TRBV5-6; 7 nucleotides match TRBD1. Judging by the DNA end, TRBJ2-7 fits better; the J call may be wrong. CDR1 is SGHDT and CDR2 is YYEEEE in the germline V gene. This CDR3 comprises 15 residues. CDR3 in DNA: TGTGCCAGCAGCTTGTACGGGACAGTAGCCTACGAGCAGTACTTC. Its protein product is CASSLYGTVAYEQYF.

The rearrangement links TRBV6-5 to TRBJ2-7, with 8 bases matching TRBD1. Germline V gene sequence: CDR1 MNHEY, CDR2 SVGAGI. CDR3 length equals 14 residues. With 6 bases clipped from V and 6 bases from J, the junction kept 10 bases outside the gene matches. The CDR3 loop is CASSHDRGRPEQYF. CDR3 nucleotides: TGTGCCAGCAGCCACGACAGGGGCCGACCCGAGCAGTACTTC.

The gene calls are TRBV4-3 and TRBJ1-2; D ambiguous. Trimming took off 0 bases at V and 14 bases at J, with 19 bases between the two ends. The CDR3 consists of 14 residues. The germline V gene has CDR1 LGHNA and CDR2 YSLEER. The CDR3 sequence is CASSQDFSSSSRTF. The CDR3 DNA is TGCGCCAGCAGCCAAGATTTTTCGTCCTCCTCGAGAACCTTC.

This chain connects TRBV28 to TRBJ1-2; tentatively, D is TRBD1 (6 bases). The CDR3 covers 14 residues. Germline V gives CDR1 MDHEN, CDR2 SYDVKM. Trimming pared 10 bases from V and 6 bases from J, leaving 21 bases between. The DNA of the CDR3 is TGTGCCACCCATTATGGACAGCTCACCGATGGCTACACCTTC. Translating gives CATHYGQLTDGYTF.

The chain carries TRBV5-4 and TRBJ2-1, with 7 positions matching TRBD2. This CDR3 contains 14 residues. Germline V gene sequence: CDR1 SGHNT, CDR2 YYREEE (reference sequence). Trimming removed 4 bases from V and 9 bases from J; junction bases left unmatched: 10. The CDR3 spells CASSLTSQLGEQFF. The CDR3 nucleotides read TGTGCCAGCAGCCTGACTAGCCAGCTAGGTGAGCAGTTCTTC.

This clone appeared a few times. V gene TRBV4-2 combines with J gene TRBJ1-1, with 7 bases lining up with TRBD1. CDR3 size: 14 residues. The germline gives CDR1 LGHNA, CDR2 YNFKEQ. The trim removed 4 bases at V and 7 bases at J, leaving 9 bases unmatched. CDR3 bases: TGTGCCAGCAGCCGAGAACAGGGGTCGGGTGAAGCTTTCTTT. This gives the protein CASSREQGSGEAFF.

V gene TRBV6-6 combines with J gene TRBJ2-7; TRBD1 agrees at 7 bases. The germline V gene encodes CDR1 MNHNY and CDR2 SVGAGI (reference sequence). J was trimmed by 0 bases and V by 5 bases; bases with no gene match: 4. The CDR3 is 14 residues long. The chain's CDR3 is CASSGTENSYEQYF. CDR3 coding DNA: TGTGCCAGCAGTGGGACAGAAAACTCCTACGAGCAGTACTTC.

This chain joins TRBV25-1 and TRBJ2-2, with D maybe TRBD1 (6 bases). The V and J ends lost 7 bases and 3 bases respectively, with 15 bases between them. Germline V gene data show CDR1 as MGHDK and CDR2 as SYGVNS. The CDR3 loop spans 15 amino acids. In nucleotides, the CDR3 is TGTGCCAGCACCCCGAGGCAGGGGTACACCGGGGAGCTGTTTTTT. It translates to CASTPRQGYTGELFF.

The gene calls are TRBV5-1 and TRBJ2-1; 13 bases agree with TRBD2. The CDR3 is made up of 16 amino acids. J gave up 8 bases and V 0 bases, and 5 bases lay outside the gene matches. Germline loops: CDR1 SGHRS, CDR2 YFSETQ. CDR3 sequence reads: CASSLALAGGPHEQFF. For the CDR3, the DNA is TGCGCCAGCAGCTTGGCACTAGCGGGAGGGCCTCATGAGCAGTTCTTC.

This clone was counted a few times. The rearrangement joins TRBV19 to TRBJ2-2; possible D gene TRBD2, 6 bases. Germline V gene data show CDR1 as LNHDA and CDR2 as SQIVND (reference sequence). The CDR3 runs 13 residues. V was shortened by 5 bases and J by 9 bases, with 13 bases between the two germline ends. The CDR3 protein is CASSVGGQRELFF. CDR3 sequence (DNA): TGTGCCAGTAGTGTGGGAGGTCAGCGGGAGCTGTTTTTT. Looking up the rest from reference TRBV19 and TRBJ2-2 gives the full variable domain: DGGITQSPKYLFRKEGQNVTLSCEQNLNHDAMYWYRQDPGQGLRLIYYSQIVNDFQKGDIAEGYSVSREKKESFPLTVTSAQKNPTAFYLCASSVGGQRELFFGEGSRLTVL.